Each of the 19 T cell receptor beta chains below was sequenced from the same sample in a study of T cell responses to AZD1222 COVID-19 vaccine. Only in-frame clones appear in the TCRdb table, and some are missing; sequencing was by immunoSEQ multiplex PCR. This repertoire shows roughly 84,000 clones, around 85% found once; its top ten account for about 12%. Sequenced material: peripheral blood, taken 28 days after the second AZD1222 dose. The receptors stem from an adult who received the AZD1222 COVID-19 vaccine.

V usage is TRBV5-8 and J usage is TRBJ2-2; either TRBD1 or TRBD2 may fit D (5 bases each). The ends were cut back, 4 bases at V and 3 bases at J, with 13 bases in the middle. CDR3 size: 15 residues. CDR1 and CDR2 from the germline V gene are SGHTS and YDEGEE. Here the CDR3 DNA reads TGTGCCAGCAGCACCACCGGGACCGACACCGGGGAGCTGTTTTTT. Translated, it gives CASSTTGTDTGELFF.

The chain's CDR3 is CASRGTDYGYTF. CDR3 nucleotide sequence: TGTGCCAGCAGGGGGACAGACTATGGCTACACCTTC. The rearrangement joins TRBV12-3 or TRBV12-4 to TRBJ1-2; TRBD1 matches at 7 bases. J was trimmed by 3 bases and V by 6 bases; bases with no gene match: 1. The CDR3 is 12 amino acids.

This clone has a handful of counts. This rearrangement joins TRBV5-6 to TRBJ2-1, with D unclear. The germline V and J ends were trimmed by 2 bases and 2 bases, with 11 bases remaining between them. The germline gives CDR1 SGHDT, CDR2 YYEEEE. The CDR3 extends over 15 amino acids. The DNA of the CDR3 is TGTGCCAGCAGCTTACGGGCTGGAGCCTACAATGAGCAGTTCTTC. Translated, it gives CASSLRAGAYNEQFF. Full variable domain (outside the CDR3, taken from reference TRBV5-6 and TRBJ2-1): DAGVTQSPTHLIKTRGQQVTLRCSPKSGHDTVSWYQQALGQGPQFIFQYYEEEERQRGNFPDRFSGHQFPNYSSELNVNALLLGDSALYLCASSLRAGAYNEQFFGPGTRLTVL.

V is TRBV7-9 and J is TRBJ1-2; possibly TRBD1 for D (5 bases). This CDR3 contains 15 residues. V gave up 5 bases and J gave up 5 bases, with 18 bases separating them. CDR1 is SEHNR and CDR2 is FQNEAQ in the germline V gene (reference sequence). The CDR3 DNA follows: TGTGCCAGCAGCCCGTCCGGGGCCACAGCATATGGCTACACCTTC. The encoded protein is CASSPSGATAYGYTF.

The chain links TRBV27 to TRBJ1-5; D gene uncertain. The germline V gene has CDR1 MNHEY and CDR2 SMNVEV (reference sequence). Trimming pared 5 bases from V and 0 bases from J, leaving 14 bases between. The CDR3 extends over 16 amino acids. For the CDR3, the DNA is TGTGCCAGCAGTCCTTTGTCATCGATTAGCAATCAGCCCCAGCATTTT. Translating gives CASSPLSSISNQPQHF.

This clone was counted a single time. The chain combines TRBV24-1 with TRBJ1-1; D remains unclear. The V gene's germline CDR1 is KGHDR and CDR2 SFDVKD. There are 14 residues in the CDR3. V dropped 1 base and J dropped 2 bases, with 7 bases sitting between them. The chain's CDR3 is CATSDFAGNTEAFF. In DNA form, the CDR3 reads TGTGCCACCAGTGATTTCGCGGGAAACACTGAAGCTTTCTTT.

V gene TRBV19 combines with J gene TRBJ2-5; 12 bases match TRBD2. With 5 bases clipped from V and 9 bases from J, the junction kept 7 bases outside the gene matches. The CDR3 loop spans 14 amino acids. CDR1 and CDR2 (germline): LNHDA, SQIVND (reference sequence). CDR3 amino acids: CASSPGLAGLSQYF. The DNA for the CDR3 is TGTGCCAGTAGTCCAGGACTAGCGGGACTATCCCAGTACTTC.

The chain's CDR3 is CASSPGQSLGGEQYF. The CDR3 DNA follows: TGTGCCAGCAGTCCGGGTCAAAGCCTCGGGGGCGAGCAGTACTTC. The chain is built from TRBV28 and TRBJ2-7; D is possibly TRBD2 (6 bases). The V end was cut by 5 bases, the J end by 6 bases, with 20 bases between. The CDR3 contains 15 residues. Germline CDR1 and CDR2: MDHEN and SYDVKM.

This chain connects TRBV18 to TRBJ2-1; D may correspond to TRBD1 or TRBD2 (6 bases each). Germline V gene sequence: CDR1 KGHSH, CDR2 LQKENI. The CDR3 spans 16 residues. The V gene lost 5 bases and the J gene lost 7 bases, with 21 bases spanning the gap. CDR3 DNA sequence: TGTGCCAGCTCAAGGGGGACTTCACCGGCGGGTAATGAGCAGTTCTTC. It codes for CASSRGTSPAGNEQFF.

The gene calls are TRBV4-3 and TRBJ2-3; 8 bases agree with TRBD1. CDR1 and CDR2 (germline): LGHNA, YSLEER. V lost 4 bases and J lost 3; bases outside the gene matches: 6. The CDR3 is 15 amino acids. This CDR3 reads CASSLNYRGTDTQYF. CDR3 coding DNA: TGCGCCAGCAGCCTGAACTACAGGGGGACAGATACGCAGTATTTT.

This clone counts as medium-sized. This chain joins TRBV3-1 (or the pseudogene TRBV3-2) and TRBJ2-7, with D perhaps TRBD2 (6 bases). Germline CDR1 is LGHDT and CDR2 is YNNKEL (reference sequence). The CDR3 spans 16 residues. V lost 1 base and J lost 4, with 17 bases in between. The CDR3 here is CASSQVGSAGRYEQYF. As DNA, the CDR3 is TGTGCCAGCAGCCAAGTCGGTAGCGCGGGGAGGTACGAGCAGTACTTC.

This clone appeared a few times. CDR3 loop: CASSERPSGVVLTGELFF. CDR3 bases: TGTGCCAGCAGTGAAAGGCCTAGTGGGGTAGTATTAACCGGGGAGCTGTTTTTT. The genes are TRBV6-1 and TRBJ2-2, with no clear D. Trimming pared 2 bases from V and 5 bases from J, leaving 21 bases between. The CDR3 totals 18 residues. From germline, CDR1 is MNHNS and CDR2 SASEGT.

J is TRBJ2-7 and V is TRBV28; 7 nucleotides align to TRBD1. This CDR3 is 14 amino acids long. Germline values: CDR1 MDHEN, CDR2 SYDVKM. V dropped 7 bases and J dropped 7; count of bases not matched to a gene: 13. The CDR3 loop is CASKKQGRPREQYV. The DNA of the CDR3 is TGTGCCAGCAAAAAACAGGGGCGGCCTCGGGAGCAGTACGTC.

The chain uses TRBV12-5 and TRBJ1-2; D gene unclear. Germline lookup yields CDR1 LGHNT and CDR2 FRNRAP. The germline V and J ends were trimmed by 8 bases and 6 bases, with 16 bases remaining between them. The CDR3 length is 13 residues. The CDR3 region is CASSVVGSNGYTF. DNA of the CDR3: TGTGCTAGTTCGGTAGTGGGAAGCAATGGCTACACCTTC.

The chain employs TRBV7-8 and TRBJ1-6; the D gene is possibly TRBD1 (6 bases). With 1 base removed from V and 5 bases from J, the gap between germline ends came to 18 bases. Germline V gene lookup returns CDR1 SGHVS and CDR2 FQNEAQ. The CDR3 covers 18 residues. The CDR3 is CASSLDFIGGVNNSPLHF. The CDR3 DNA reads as TGTGCCAGCAGCTTAGATTTTATCGGGGGCGTTAATAATTCACCCCTCCACTTT.

CDR3 sequence: CACGGSSYNEQFF. CDR3 sequence (DNA): TGTGCCTGCGGGGGAAGCTCCTACAATGAGCAGTTCTTC. The V and J genes are TRBV30 and TRBJ2-1, with D perhaps TRBD2 (6 bases). CDR3 length: 13 residues. V was cut by 6 bases and J by 0 bases, with 9 bases left in between. Germline CDR1 GTSNPN, CDR2 SVGIG (reference sequence).

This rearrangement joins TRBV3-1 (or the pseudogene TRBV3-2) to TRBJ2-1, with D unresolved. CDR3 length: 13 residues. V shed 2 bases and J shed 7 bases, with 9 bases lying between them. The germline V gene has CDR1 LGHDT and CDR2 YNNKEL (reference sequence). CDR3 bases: TGTGCCAGCAGCCAATTCAGGTCTAATGAGCAGTTCTTC. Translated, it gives CASSQFRSNEQFF.

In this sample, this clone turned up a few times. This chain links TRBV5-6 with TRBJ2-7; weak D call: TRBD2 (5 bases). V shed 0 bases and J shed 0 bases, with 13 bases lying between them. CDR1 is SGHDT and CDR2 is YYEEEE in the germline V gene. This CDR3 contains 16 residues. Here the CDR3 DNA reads TGTGCCAGCAGCTTGGCCCTGACGGGAAGCTCCTACGAGCAGTACTTC. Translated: CASSLALTGSSYEQYF.

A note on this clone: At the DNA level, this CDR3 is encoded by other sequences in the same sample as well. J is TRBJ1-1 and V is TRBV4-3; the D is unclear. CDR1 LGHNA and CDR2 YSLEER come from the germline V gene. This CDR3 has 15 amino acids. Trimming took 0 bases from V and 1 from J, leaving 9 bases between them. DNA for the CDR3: TGCGCCAGCAGCCAAGATCCCGCAGGGAACACTGAAGCTTTCTTT. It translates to CASSQDPAGNTEAFF.